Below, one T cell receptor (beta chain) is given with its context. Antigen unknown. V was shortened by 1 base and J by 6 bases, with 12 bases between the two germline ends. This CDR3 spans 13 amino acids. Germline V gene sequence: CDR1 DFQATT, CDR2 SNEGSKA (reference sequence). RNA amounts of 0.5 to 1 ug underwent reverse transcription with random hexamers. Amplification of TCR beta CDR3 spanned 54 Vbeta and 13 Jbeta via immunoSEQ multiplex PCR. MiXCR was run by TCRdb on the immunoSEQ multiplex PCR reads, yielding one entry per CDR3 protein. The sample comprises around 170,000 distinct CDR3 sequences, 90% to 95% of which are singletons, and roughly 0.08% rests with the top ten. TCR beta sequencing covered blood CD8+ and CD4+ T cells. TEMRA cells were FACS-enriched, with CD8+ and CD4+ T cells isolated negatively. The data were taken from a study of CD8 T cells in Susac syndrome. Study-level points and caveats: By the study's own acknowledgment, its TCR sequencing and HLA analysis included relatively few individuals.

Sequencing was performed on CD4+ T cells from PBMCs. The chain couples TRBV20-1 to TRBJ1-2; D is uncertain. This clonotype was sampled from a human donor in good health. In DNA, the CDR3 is TGCAGTGCTAGAGTTAGCCGGGTTAATGGCTACACCTTC. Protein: CSARVSRVNGYTF.